This TCR beta chain stems from a study of blood T cells in healthy people across ages. Findings and limits, study-wide: Diversity of TCR beta correlated strongly with naive T cell percentage.

Samples each yielded at least 5 micrograms of total RNA. About this clonotype: Its antigen is as yet unknown.

The authors ran a second PCR of roughly 6 to 12 cycles using a sample-barcoded 5' primer and a J-beta primer mix. TCRdb used MiXCR to reprocess the 5' RACE reads, holding one entry per CDR3 protein. The table shows around 800,000 distinct CDR3 sequences, with more than 25% occurring only once. CDR1 is SQVTM, CDR2 ANQGSEA, per germline. The CDR3 consists of 17 residues. These sequences were also reported in another study, on T cells of mothers and their children.

The J gene is TRBJ2-5, the V gene TRBV29-1; 9 nucleotides line up with TRBD1. The closer fit of TRBJ2-1 to the DNA end suggests the J call may be wrong. What was sequenced was blood. The receptor was derived from a boy aged 5 to 17 in good health. The CDR3 coding sequence is TGCAGCGTTGAAGCGGACTGGTGGGACAGGGTAAACAATGAGCAGTTCTTC. It encodes CSVEADWWDRVNNEQFF.